This entry lists 20 T cell receptor beta chains sequenced from one sample in a study of blood T cell repertoires in COVID-19. Here immunoSEQ multiplex PCR was the method, and the copy in TCRdb shows in-frame clones only, minus some. Among 200,000 to 250,000 clones, roughly four fifths were seen once, and the ten largest hold about 12%. The sample taken for sequencing was peripheral blood. The receptor set was obtained from a woman in her 40s with acute or convalescent COVID-19.

The sample holds one count of this clone. The chain joins TRBV27 to TRBJ2-3, with TRBD1 as a possible D gene (6 bases). The CDR3 consists of 17 residues. Germline V CDR1 and CDR2: MNHEY, SMNVEV (reference sequence). The ends were cut back, 0 bases at V and 0 bases at J, with 13 bases in the middle. The CDR3 spells CASSLSSRGTSTDTQYF. The CDR3 DNA is TGTGCCAGCAGTTTATCGAGCAGGGGCACTAGCACAGATACGCAGTATTTT.

The chain has TRBV24-1 and TRBJ2-5, with 8 nucleotides matching TRBD2. The CDR3 is made up of 16 amino acids. V trimming: 4 bases; J trimming: 4 bases; junction bases outside the gene matches: 10. Per germline, CDR1 KGHDR and CDR2 SFDVKD. The CDR3 loop reads CATSDPDISGTETQYF. The DNA of the CDR3 is TGTGCCACCAGTGACCCCGATATTAGCGGGACAGAGACCCAGTACTTC.

The CDR3 spells CASSNPAEAFF. The CDR3 coding sequence is TGTGCCAGCAGCAACCCCGCGGAAGCTTTCTTT. The chain combines TRBV12-3 or TRBV12-4 with TRBJ1-1; no firm D call. The CDR3 is 11 residues long. V dropped 6 bases and J dropped 8 bases, with 10 bases sitting between them.

The rearrangement uses TRBV6-5 and TRBJ1-2; the D gene is possibly TRBD1 (5 bases). The CDR3 sequence is 14 residues long. Trimming took 2 bases from V and 7 from J, leaving 14 bases between them. Germline loops: CDR1 MNHEY, CDR2 SVGAGI. DNA for the CDR3: TGTGCCAGCAGTTACCGCCCAGGGTTAAGTGGCTACACCTTC. Encoded protein: CASSYRPGLSGYTF.

The rearrangement uses TRBV4-1 and TRBJ2-3; D is undetermined. With 1 base removed from V and 5 bases from J, the gap between germline ends came to 10 bases. The CDR3 sequence is 14 residues long. Germline CDR1 and CDR2: MGHRA and YSYEKL. The CDR3 DNA reads TGCGCCAGCAGCCAAGCTTATTCGGGAGATACGCAGTATTTT. It encodes CASSQAYSGDTQYF.

A remark on this clone: One junction end does not reproduce the germline sequence, and a read error may be involved. The chain combines TRBV12-3 or TRBV12-4 with TRBJ2-5; 10 nucleotides align to TRBD2. The CDR3 covers 12 residues. The CDR3 DNA is TGTGCCAGCAGTTATAGCGGGAGGATCAAGAACTTC. Translated: CASSYSGRIKNF.

This chain uses TRBV19 with TRBJ1-2; TRBD1 aligns across 10 bases. The CDR3 is made up of 16 amino acids. Germline CDR1 LNHDA, CDR2 SQIVND (reference sequence). The V and J ends lost 5 bases and 7 bases, in that order; junction bases with no gene match: 13. The CDR3: CASSVRSPGQGFGYTF. The CDR3 DNA reads TGTGCCAGTAGTGTCCGCTCACCGGGACAGGGGTTTGGCTACACCTTC.

This chain links TRBV12-3 or TRBV12-4 with TRBJ2-3; D uncertain. Trimming stripped 4 bases from V and 1 base from J, with 6 bases between. This CDR3 contains 13 residues. The CDR3 spells CASSSTGTDTQYF. The CDR3 DNA follows: TGTGCCAGCAGTTCTACGGGCACAGATACGCAGTATTTT.

This chain links TRBV5-6 with TRBJ2-1; TRBD2 agrees at 7 bases. Germline lookup yields CDR1 SGHDT and CDR2 YYEEEE. V lost 3 bases, J lost 4 bases, and 10 bases stayed unmatched. This CDR3 comprises 16 residues. CDR3 nucleotide sequence: TGTGCCAGCAGCTCAACCGGGACTACCAAGTACAATGAGCAGTTCTTC. Translation gives CASSSTGTTKYNEQFF. Together with reference TRBV5-6 and TRBJ2-1, the CDR3 gives the full variable domain: DAGVTQSPTHLIKTRGQQVTLRCSPKSGHDTVSWYQQALGQGPQFIFQYYEEEERQRGNFPDRFSGHQFPNYSSELNVNALLLGDSALYLCASSSTGTTKYNEQFFGPGTRLTVL.

About this clone itself: This CDR3 is also generated by other DNA sequences in the sample. For the CDR3, the DNA is TGTGCCAGTAGTATCCGTCAGTCCTACGAGCAGTACTTC. Protein: CASSIRQSYEQYF. The genes are TRBV19 and TRBJ2-7; D unclear. Germline CDR1 is LNHDA and CDR2 is SQIVND (reference sequence). The CDR3 covers 13 residues. V was trimmed by 3 bases and J by 1 base, leaving 7 bases between them.

The rearrangement links TRBV24-1 to TRBJ2-5; tentative D call: TRBD2 (5 bases). The CDR3 is 19 amino acids. Germline V gene lookup returns CDR1 KGHDR and CDR2 SFDVKD. Trimming took off 0 bases at V and 1 base at J, with 20 bases between the two ends. CDR3 in DNA: TGTGCCACCAGTGATTTGGTGTATCGGGGAACGGCCCCCCAAGAGACCCAGTACTTC. Translated, it gives CATSDLVYRGTAPQETQYF.

The gene calls are TRBV7-3 and TRBJ1-1; 8 bases line up with TRBD1. The CDR3 runs 16 residues. Germline loops: CDR1 SGHTA, CDR2 FQGTGA. V was pared by 0 bases and J by 2 bases, with 5 bases of the junction left unmatched. Here the CDR3 DNA reads TGTGCCAGCAGCTTAACGGCCGCAGGGGGCAACACTGAAGCTTTCTTT. Its protein product is CASSLTAAGGNTEAFF.

V gene TRBV6-7 combines with J gene TRBJ2-4; a weak D match, TRBD1 (6 bases). TRBV6-7 is annotated as an ORF whose role is uncertain. The CDR3 extends over 18 amino acids. The V gene lost 6 bases and the J gene lost 0 bases, with 21 bases spanning the gap. Here the CDR3 reads CASRTDSYTLIAKNIQYF. Written as DNA, the CDR3 is TGTGCCAGCAGGACGGACAGCTACACCTTAATAGCCAAAAACATTCAGTACTTC.

This clone was observed a few times. This chain uses TRBV7-9 with TRBJ1-2; D is uncertain. V was trimmed by 3 bases and J by 6 bases, leaving 11 bases between them. CDR1 and CDR2 from the germline V gene are SEHNR and FQNEAQ (reference sequence). CDR3 length: 13 amino acids. CDR3 coding DNA: TGTGCCAGCAGCTTCCCGGGAGGGAATGGCTACACCTTC. This encodes CASSFPGGNGYTF.

CDR3 protein: CASSHDRGGEKLFF. CDR3 nucleotides: TGTGCCAGCAGCCATGACAGGGGAGGGGAAAAACTGTTTTTT. V and J are TRBV7-6 and TRBJ1-4; the match to TRBD1 covers 8 bases. The V and J ends lost 5 bases and 8 bases, in that order; junction bases with no gene match: 7. The germline CDR1 and CDR2 sequences are SGHVS and FNYEAQ. CDR3 length: 14 residues.

The count of this clone is one. This sequence joins TRBV6-1 and TRBJ1-5; weak D call: TRBD1 (6 bases). Per germline, CDR1 MNHNS and CDR2 SASEGT. CDR3 length equals 14 residues. Trimming took 2 bases from V and 6 from J, leaving 11 bases between them. CDR3 residues: CASSELAGVQPQHF. Here the CDR3 DNA reads TGTGCCAGCAGTGAATTAGCAGGGGTTCAGCCCCAGCATTTT.

The J gene is TRBJ2-7, the V gene TRBV2, with 10 positions matching TRBD1. This CDR3 has 13 residues. CDR1 and CDR2 (germline): SNHLY, FYNNEI. The junction had 0 bases not matched to a gene; V was cut back by 4 bases and J by 3 bases. The CDR3 DNA follows: TGTGCCAGCAGTGGGGACAGGGGCTACGAGCAGTACTTC. Protein sequence: CASSGDRGYEQYF. Full variable domain (remainder filled in from reference TRBV2 and TRBJ2-7): EPEVTQTPSHQVTQMGQEVILRCVPISNHLYFYWYRQILGQKVEFLVSFYNNEISEKSEIFDDQFSVERPDGSNFTLKIRSTKLEDSAMYFCASSGDRGYEQYFGPGTRLTVT.

This clone has just a few counts. The V call is TRBV6-5, the J call TRBJ2-3, with 10 bases that match TRBD2. V lost 5 bases, J lost 2 bases, and 4 bases stayed unmatched. The CDR3 extends over 15 amino acids. Germline values: CDR1 MNHEY, CDR2 SVGAGI. The CDR3 DNA follows: TGTGCCAGCAGTCCCGGGACTAGCGACACAGATACGCAGTATTTT. The encoded protein is CASSPGTSDTDTQYF.

The chain links TRBV7-6 to TRBJ2-7; D is uncertain. Germline CDR1 SGHVS, CDR2 FNYEAQ. The V gene lost 1 base and the J gene lost 3 bases, with 4 bases spanning the gap. This CDR3 region has 12 residues. This CDR3 reads CASSLGDYEQYF. As DNA, the CDR3 is TGTGCCAGCAGCTTAGGAGACTACGAGCAGTACTTC.

This clone was seen more than once but under ten times. The chain employs TRBV5-1 and TRBJ1-1; D gene uncertain. This CDR3 contains 13 residues. Germline CDR1 and CDR2: SGHRS and YFSETQ. The V end lost 6 bases, the J end lost 1 base, and 10 bases lay between the germline ends. The CDR3 sequence: CASTYTENTEAFF. In DNA form, the CDR3 reads TGCGCCAGCACTTACACAGAGAACACTGAAGCTTTCTTT.